This T cell receptor (beta chain) was sequenced in a study of cytomegalovirus exposure and HLA in healthy donors. The study, taken as a whole, reports: In terms of immune exposure information, only CMV serostatus was available. Fewer N-insertions than the approximately 700-donor mean were reportedly shown by an Asian-associated ancestry cluster in a later analysis.

CDR3 length equals 16 residues. In germline, CDR1 is SGHDT, CDR2 YYEEEE. The ends lost 0 bases at V and 5 bases at J; junction bases unmatched: 9. This clone was detected ten times or more. Its antigen is as yet unknown. PCR involved 60 Vbeta and 13 Jbeta primers. The data were produced by immunoSEQ multiplex PCR, yet TCRdb's version contains in-frame clones alone and is incomplete. The table lists some 95,000 clones, around four fifths of them singletons, with 4.1% in the top ten. V usage is TRBV5-6 and J usage is TRBJ2-5; 8 bases map to TRBD2. The sequence was obtained from a woman aged 40 to 55 in good health and CMV-seropositive. Sequenced sample: PBMCs. The CDR3 loop reads CASSLGTSLSWETQYF. DNA for the CDR3: TGTGCCAGCAGCTTGGGGACTAGCTTGTCTTGGGAGACCCAGTACTTC.